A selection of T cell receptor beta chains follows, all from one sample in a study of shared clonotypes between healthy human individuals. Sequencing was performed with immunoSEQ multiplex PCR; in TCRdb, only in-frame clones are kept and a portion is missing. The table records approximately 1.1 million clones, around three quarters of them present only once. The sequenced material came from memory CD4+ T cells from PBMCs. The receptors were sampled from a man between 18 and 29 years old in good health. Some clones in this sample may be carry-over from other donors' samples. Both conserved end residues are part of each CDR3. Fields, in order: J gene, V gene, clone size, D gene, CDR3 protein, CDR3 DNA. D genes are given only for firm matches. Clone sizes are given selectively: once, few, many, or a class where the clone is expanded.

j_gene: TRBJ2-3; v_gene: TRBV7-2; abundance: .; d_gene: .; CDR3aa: CASSLDPGTDTQYF; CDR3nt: TGTGCCAGCAGCTTAGATCCGGGCACAGATACGCAGTATTTT
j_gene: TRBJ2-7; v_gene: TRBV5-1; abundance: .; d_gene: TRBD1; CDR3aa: CASSLEAGTGFYEQYF; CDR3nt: TGCGCCAGCAGCTTGGAGGCAGGGACAGGGTTCTACGAGCAGTACTTC
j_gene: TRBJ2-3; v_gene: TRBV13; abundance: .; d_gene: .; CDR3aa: CASTDGTSTDTQYF; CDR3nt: TGTGCCAGCACGGACGGAACTAGCACAGATACGCAGTATTTT
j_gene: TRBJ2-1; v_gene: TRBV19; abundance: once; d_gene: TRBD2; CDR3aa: CASSGTSGSYNEQFF; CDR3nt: TGTGCCAGTAGTGGGACTAGCGGGTCCTACAATGAGCAGTTCTTC
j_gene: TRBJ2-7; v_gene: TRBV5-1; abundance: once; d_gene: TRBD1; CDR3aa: CASSATGTGVNEQYF; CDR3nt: TGCGCCAGCAGCGCAACCGGGACAGGGGTGAACGAGCAGTACTTC
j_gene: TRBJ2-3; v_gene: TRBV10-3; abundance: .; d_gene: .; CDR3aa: CAISAPGRSTDTQYF; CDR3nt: TGTGCCATCAGTGCCCCGGGACGTAGCACAGATACGCAGTATTTT
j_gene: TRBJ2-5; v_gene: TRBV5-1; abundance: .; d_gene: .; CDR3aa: CASSFGPLETQYF; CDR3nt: TGCGCCAGCAGCTTCGGACCCCTAGAGACCCAGTACTTC
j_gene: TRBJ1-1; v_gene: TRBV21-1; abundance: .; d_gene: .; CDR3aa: CRASMDLRTEAFF; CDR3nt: TGTCGTGCCAGCATGGACCTGCGGACTGAAGCTTTCTTT
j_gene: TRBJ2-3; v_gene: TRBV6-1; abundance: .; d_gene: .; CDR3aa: CASRDLGGTDTQYF; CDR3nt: TGTGCCAGCAGGGATCTCGGAGGCACAGATACGCAGTATTTT
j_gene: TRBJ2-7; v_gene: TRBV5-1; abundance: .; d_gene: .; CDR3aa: CASSLQHSYYEQYF; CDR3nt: TGCGCCAGCAGCTTGCAACACAGTTACTACGAGCAGTACTTC
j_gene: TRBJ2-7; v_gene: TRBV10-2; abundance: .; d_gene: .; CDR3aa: CASRVGQGAPYEQYF; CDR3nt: TGCGCCAGCAGGGTGGGGCAGGGAGCACCCTACGAGCAGTACTTC
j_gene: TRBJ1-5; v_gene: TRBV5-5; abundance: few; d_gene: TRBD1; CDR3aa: CASSPTTYTGVGQPQHF; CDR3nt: TGTGCCAGCAGCCCGACCACGTACACAGGGGTCGGTCAGCCCCAGCATTTT
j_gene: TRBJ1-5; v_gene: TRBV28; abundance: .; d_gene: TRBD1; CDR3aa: CASSDRVGNQPQHF; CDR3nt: TGTGCCAGCTCTGACAGGGTGGGCAATCAGCCCCAGCATTTT
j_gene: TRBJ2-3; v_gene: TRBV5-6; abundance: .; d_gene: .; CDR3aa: CASSLLSTDTQYF; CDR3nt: TGTGCCAGCAGCTTGCTAAGCACAGATACGCAGTATTTT
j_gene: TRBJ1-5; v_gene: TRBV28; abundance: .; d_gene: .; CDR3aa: CASSRIRAHQPQHF; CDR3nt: TGTGCCAGCAGCCGCATAAGGGCACACCAGCCCCAGCATTTT
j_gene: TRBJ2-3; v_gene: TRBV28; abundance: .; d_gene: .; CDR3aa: CASSLSVDTQYF; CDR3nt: TGTGCCAGCAGTTTATCCGTAGATACGCAGTATTTT
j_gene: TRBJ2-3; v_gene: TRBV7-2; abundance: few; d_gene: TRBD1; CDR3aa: CASSWTGPGSTDTQYF; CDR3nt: TGTGCCAGCAGCTGGACAGGTCCGGGTTCCACAGATACGCAGTATTTT
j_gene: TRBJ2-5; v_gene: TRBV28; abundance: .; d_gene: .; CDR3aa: CASSLGGAQGWETQYF; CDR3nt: TGTGCCAGCAGTTTAGGGGGAGCGCAGGGGTGGGAGACCCAGTACTTC